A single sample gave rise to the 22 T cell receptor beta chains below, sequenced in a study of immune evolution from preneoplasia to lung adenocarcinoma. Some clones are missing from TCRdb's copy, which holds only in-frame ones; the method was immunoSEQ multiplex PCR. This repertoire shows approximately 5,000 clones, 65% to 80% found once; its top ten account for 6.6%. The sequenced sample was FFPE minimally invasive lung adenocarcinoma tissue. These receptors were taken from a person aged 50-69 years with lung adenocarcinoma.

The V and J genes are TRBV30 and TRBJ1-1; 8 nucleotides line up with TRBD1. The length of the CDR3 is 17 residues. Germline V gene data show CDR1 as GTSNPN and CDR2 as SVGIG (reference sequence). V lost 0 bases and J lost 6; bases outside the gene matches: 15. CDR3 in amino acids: CAWSVRGQGRRGAEAFF. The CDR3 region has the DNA TGTGCCTGGAGTGTACGAGGACAGGGCCGGAGGGGAGCTGAAGCTTTCTTT.

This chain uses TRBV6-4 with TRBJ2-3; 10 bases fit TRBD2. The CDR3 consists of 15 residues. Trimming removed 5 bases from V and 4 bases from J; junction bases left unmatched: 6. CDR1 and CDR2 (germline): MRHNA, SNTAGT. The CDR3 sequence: CASSPSGGAADTQYF. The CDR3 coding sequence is TGTGCCAGCAGTCCAAGCGGGGGGGCCGCAGATACGCAGTATTTT.

The CDR3 DNA reads TGTGCCAGGAGACAGGGGAACTTTTTGGCGTACGAGCAGTACTTC. Protein sequence: CARRQGNFLAYEQYF. V gene TRBV21-1 combines with J gene TRBJ2-7; TRBD1, as called in the table, went unchecked against the DNA. TRBV21-1 is an annotated pseudogene. This CDR3 contains 15 residues.

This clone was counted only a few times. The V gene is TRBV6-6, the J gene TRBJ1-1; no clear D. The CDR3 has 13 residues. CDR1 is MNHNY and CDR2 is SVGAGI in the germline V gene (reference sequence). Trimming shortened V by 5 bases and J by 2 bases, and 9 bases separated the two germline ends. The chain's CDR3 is CASSAGYNTEAFF. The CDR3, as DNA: TGTGCCAGCAGTGCGGGCTACAACACTGAAGCTTTCTTT.

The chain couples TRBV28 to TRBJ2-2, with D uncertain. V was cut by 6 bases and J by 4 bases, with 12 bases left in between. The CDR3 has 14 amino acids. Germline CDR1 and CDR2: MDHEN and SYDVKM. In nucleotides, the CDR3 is TGTGCCAGCAGGGCAGCTGTCCCCACCGGGGAGCTGTTTTTT. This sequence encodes CASRAAVPTGELFF.

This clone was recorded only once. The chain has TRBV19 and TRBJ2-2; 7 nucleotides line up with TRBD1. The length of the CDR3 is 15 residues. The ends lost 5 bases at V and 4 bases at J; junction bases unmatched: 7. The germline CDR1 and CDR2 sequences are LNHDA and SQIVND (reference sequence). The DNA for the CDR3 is TGTGCCAGTAGTTTCACAGGGGTGGGCACCGGGGAGCTGTTTTTT. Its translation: CASSFTGVGTGELFF.

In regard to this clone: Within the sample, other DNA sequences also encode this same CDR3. The CDR3 coding sequence is TGTGCCAGCAGCTTGAACCAAGAGACCCAGTACTTC. Translating it yields CASSLNQETQYF. The chain couples TRBV11-2 to TRBJ2-5; no firm D call. V gave up 3 bases and J gave up 0 bases, with 2 bases separating them. The germline V gene encodes CDR1 SGHAT and CDR2 FQNNGV. CDR3 length: 12 amino acids.

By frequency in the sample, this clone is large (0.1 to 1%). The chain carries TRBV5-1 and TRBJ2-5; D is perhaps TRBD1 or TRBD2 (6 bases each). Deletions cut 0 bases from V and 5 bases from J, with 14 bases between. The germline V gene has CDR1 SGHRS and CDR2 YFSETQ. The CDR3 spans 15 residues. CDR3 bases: TGCGCCAGCAGCTTGGGTCTAGGGGGGTTGGAGACCCAGTACTTC. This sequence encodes CASSLGLGGLETQYF.

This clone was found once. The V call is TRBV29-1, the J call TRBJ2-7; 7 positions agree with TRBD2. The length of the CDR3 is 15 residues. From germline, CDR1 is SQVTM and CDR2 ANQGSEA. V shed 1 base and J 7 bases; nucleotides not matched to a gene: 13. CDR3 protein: CSVEAARGDGWEQYF. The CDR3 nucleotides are TGCAGCGTTGAAGCGGCTCGGGGGGATGGGTGGGAGCAGTACTTC.

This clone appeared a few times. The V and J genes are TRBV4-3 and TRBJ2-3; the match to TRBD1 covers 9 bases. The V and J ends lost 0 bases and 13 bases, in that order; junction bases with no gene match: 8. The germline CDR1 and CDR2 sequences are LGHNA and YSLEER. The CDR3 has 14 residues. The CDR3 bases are TGCGCCAGCAGCCAAGATTTTAGGACAGGGGAGGAGTATTTT. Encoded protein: CASSQDFRTGEEYF.

In DNA, the CDR3 is TGTGCCAGTGACAGCCCCCGGGCCAACGTCCTGACTTTC. It codes for CASDSPRANVLTF. The chain couples TRBV19 to TRBJ2-6, with D tentatively TRBD1 (5 bases). The germline V gene has CDR1 LNHDA and CDR2 SQIVND (reference sequence). CDR3 length equals 13 residues. Trimming stripped 8 bases from V and 5 bases from J, with 10 bases between. Filled out from reference TRBV19 and TRBJ2-6, the complete variable domain reads DGGITQSPKYLFRKEGQNVTLSCEQNLNHDAMYWYRQDPGQGLRLIYYSQIVNDFQKGDIAEGYSVSREKKESFPLTVTSAQKNPTAFYLCASDSPRANVLTFGAGSRLTVL.

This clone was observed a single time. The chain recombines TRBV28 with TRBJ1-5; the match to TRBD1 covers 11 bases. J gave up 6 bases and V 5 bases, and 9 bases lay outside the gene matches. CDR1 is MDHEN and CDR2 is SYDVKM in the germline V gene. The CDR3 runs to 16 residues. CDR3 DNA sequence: TGTGCCAGCAGTACCTCGGACAGGGGGCGAGGTCAGCCCCAGCATTTT. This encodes CASSTSDRGRGQPQHF.

The CDR3 is CASSEISSATNEKLFF. The CDR3, as DNA: TGTGCCAGCAGTGAAATAAGCTCTGCAACTAATGAAAAACTGTTTTTT. This chain connects TRBV25-1 to TRBJ1-4, with D unresolved. The V end lost 2 bases, the J end lost 0 bases, and 10 bases lay between the germline ends. This CDR3 contains 16 residues. The V gene's germline CDR1 is MGHDK and CDR2 SYGVNS.

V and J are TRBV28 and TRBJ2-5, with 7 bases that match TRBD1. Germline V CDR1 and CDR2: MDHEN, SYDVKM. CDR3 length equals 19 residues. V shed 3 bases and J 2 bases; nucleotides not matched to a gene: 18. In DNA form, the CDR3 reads TGTGCCAGCAGTTTGAACACCGGGACAGTATTGCCCCAGCAAGAGACCCAGTACTTC. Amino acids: CASSLNTGTVLPQQETQYF.

The CDR3 DNA sequence: TGTGCCAGCAGTGATAGACGGGTTAATTCACCCCTCCACTTT. It codes for CASSDRRVNSPLHF. The V call is TRBV2, the J call TRBJ1-6, with D uncertain. Germline CDR1 is SNHLY and CDR2 is FYNNEI. This CDR3 region has 14 residues. Trimming removed 3 bases at V and 6 bases at J, with 9 bases between.

CDR3 loop: CASSQYGRNTGELFF. In DNA form, the CDR3 reads TGTGCCAGCAGCCAATACGGGAGGAACACCGGGGAGCTGTTTTTT. The chain couples TRBV14 to TRBJ2-2; tentative D call: TRBD2 (6 bases). Germline CDR1 reads SGHDN; CDR2 reads FVKESK. V was cut by 2 bases and J by 1 base, with 8 bases left in between. The CDR3 spans 15 residues.

This CDR3 is CGGRSESSYEQYF. The CDR3 coding sequence is TGTGGCGGACGGAGCGAGAGCTCCTACGAGCAGTACTTC. This chain joins TRBV7-9 and TRBJ2-7; no clear D. Germline CDR1 reads SEHNR; CDR2 reads FQNEAQ (reference sequence). The CDR3 extends over 13 amino acids.

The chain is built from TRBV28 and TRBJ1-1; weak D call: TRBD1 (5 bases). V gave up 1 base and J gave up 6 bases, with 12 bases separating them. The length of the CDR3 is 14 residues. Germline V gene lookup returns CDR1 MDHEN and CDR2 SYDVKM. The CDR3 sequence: CASSLFGGGAEAFF. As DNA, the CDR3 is TGTGCCAGCAGTTTATTCGGGGGAGGAGCTGAAGCTTTCTTT. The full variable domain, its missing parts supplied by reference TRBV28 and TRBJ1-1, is DVKVTQSSRYLVKRTGEKVFLECVQDMDHENMFWYRQDPGLGLRLIYFSYDVKMKEKGDIPEGYSVSREKKERFSLILESASTNQTSMYLCASSLFGGGAEAFFGQGTRLTVV.

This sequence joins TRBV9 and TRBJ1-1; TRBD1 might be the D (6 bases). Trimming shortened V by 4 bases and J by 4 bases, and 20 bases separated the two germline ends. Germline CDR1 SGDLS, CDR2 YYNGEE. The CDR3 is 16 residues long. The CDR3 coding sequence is TGTGCCAGCAGCCCAAGAGGGGGGACATTCGGCACTGAAGCTTTCTTT. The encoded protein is CASSPRGGTFGTEAFF.

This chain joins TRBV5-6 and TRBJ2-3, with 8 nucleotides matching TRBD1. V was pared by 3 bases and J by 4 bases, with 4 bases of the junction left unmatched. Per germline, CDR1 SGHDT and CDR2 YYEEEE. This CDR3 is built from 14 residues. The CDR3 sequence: CASSWGQAADTQYF. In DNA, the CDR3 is TGTGCCAGCAGCTGGGGACAGGCAGCAGATACGCAGTATTTT.

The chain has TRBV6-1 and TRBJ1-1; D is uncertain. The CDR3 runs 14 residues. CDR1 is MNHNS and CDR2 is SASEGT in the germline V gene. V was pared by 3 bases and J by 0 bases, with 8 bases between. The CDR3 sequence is CASSDRHLNTEAFF. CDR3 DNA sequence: TGTGCCAGCAGTGATAGACACCTGAACACTGAAGCTTTCTTT.

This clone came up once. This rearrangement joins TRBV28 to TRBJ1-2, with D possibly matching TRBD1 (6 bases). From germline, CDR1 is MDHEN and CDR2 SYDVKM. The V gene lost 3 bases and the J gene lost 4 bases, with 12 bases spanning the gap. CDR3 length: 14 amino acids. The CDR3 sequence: CASSLGGQTYGYTF. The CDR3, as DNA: TGTGCCAGCAGTTTGGGGGGCCAGACCTATGGCTACACCTTC.